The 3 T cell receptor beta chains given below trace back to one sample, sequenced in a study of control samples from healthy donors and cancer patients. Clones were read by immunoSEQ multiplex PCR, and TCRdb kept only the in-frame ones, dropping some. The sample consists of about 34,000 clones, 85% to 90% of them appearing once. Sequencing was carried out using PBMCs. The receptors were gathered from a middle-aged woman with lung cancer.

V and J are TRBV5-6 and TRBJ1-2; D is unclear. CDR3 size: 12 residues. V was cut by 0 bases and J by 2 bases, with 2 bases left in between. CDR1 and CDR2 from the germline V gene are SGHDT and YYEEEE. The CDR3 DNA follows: TGTGCCAGCAGCTTGGGGAACTATGGCTACACCTTC. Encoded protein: CASSLGNYGYTF.

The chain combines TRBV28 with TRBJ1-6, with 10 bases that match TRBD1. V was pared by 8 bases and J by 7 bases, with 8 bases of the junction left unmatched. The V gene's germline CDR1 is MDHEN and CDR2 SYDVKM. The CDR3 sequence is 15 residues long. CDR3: CASQTGGGRNSPLHF. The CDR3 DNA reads TGTGCCAGCCAGACAGGGGGCGGGCGCAATTCACCCCTCCACTTT.

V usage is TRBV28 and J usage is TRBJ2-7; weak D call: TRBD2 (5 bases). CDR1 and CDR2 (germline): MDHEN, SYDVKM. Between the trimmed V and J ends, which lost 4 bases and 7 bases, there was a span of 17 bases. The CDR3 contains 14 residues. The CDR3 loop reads CASSYQTGLQEQYF. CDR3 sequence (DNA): TGTGCCAGCAGTTACCAAACCGGACTGCAGGAGCAGTACTTC.